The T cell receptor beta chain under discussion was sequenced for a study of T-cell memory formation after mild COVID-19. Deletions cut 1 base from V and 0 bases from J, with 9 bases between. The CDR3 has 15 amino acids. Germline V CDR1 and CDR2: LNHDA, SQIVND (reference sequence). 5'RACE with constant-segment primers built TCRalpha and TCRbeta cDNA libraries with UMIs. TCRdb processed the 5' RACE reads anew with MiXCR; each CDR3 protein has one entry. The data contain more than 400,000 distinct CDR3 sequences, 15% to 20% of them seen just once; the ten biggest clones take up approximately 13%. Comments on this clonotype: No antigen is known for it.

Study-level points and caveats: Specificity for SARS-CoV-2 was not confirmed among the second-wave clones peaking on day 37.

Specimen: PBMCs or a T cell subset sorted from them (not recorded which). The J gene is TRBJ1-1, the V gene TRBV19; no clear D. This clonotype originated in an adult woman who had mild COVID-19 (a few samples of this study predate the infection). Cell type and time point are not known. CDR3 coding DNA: TGTGCCAGTAGTATAGGACGCTTAATGAACACTGAAGCTTTCTTT. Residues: CASSIGRLMNTEAFF.